The sequence of this TCR beta chain was determined in a study of CD8 T cells in ankylosing spondylitis (dated 2017 in TCRdb). The study in broad terms: To find TCR variants linked to disease, the study profiled T cell receptor beta repertoires in ankylosing spondylitis patients and healthy donors. Peripheral blood was sampled, and synovial fluid was also collected from ankylosing spondylitis patients. The full study cohort comprised approximately 23 ankylosing spondylitis patients and 85 to 120 healthy donors.

TCRdb shows the sequencer as Illumina HiSeq 2500. TCR beta libraries were prepared by quantitative 5'-RACE with molecular barcodes. Concerning the study's data processing: A new computational method, built on a probabilistic model of VDJ rearrangement, was used to identify disease-linked TCR variants. The public reads were reanalyzed by TCRdb: fastp trimming at Q25, MiXCR alignment, in-frame beta chains only. Rows are unified per CDR3 protein, each entry keeping the most common DNA and genes. The V and J calls follow TCRdb's processing rather than the paper's. The sample yields 150,000 to 200,000 distinct CDR3 sequences; around 17% were counted once. In total, the top ten clones hold roughly 8% of the sample. What the study reported, not specific to this receptor: Some motif variants had previously been reported in the synovial fluid and blood of reactive arthritis patients, which suggests shared mechanisms of disease initiation. Blood from ankylosing spondylitis patients appeared to be characterized by a TCR beta motif made up of under ten highly homologous amino acid variants. The disease-linked clones showed a CD8+ phenotype and occurred at relatively low frequencies in peripheral blood. The disease-linked clones were reported as significantly enriched in matched synovial fluid samples from ankylosing spondylitis patients.

CDR1 and CDR2 are read off the germline V gene (reference sequence) as SEHNR and FQNEAQ. The CDR3 contains 16 residues, cysteine and phenylalanine counted. This entry keeps only the CDR3 DNA: 48 bases, framed from base 1. At the junction V is shortened by 0 bases and J by 2 bases, with 12 bases in between. Remarks on this clonotype: Its antigen is still unknown. Qualities for individual bases were not recorded, and no much larger clone is one base off.

This receptor chain uses TRBV7-9 and TRBJ2-3, with no reliable assignment of the D segment. This receptor was obtained from a male donor with ankylosing spondylitis or in good health (not recorded which). Sequenced input: blood, either unsorted or a sorted T cell fraction (not recorded which). The DNA sequence follows: TGTGCCAGCAGCTTAGCGAAGGTGGGCCCCACAGATACGCAGTATTTT. This yields the protein CASSLAKVGPTDTQYF.